These T cell receptor beta chains were read from a single sample in a study of cytomegalovirus exposure and HLA in healthy donors. Data came from immunoSEQ multiplex PCR; TCRdb stores just in-frame clones and leaves some out. The repertoire has about 200,000 clones, 65% to 85% of them found once; the top ten carry 1.5% to 2%. Source material: PBMCs. Every receptor here comes from a middle-aged man in good health and CMV-seronegative. CDR3s include the opening cysteine and the closing phenylalanine or tryptophan. The D gene is left open where the match is weak. The size entry is marked missing in some rows and otherwise reads once, few, many or a size class.

clone size: NA
D gene: NA
V gene: TRBV15
CDR3 length: 14
J gene: TRBJ2-7
CDR3 DNA: TGTGCCACCAGCAGAGATCGGGGGAGGTACGAGCAGTACTTC
CDR3 protein: CATSRDRGRYEQYF

clone size: NA
D gene: NA
V gene: TRBV28
CDR3 length: 14
J gene: TRBJ1-5
CDR3 DNA: TGTGCCAGCAGTTTTTGGGAGAACAATCAGCCCCAGCATTTT
CDR3 protein: CASSFWENNQPQHF

clone size: NA
D gene: TRBD2
V gene: TRBV4-2
CDR3 length: 17
J gene: TRBJ2-3
CDR3 DNA: TGTGCCAGCAGCCAAGGACTAGCGGGAGGAGGGACAGATACGCAGTATTTT
CDR3 protein: CASSQGLAGGGTDTQYF

clone size: NA
D gene: TRBD1
V gene: TRBV5-6
CDR3 length: 15
J gene: TRBJ1-1
CDR3 DNA: TGTGCCAGCAGCTTCGGGACAGAGATGAACACTGAAGCTTTCTTT
CDR3 protein: CASSFGTEMNTEAFF

clone size: NA
D gene: NA
V gene: TRBV5-1
CDR3 length: 15
J gene: TRBJ2-5
CDR3 DNA: TGCGCCAGCAGCTTGGTGGTACTTCCCCAAGAGACCCAGTACTTC
CDR3 protein: CASSLVVLPQETQYF

clone size: once
D gene: TRBD2
V gene: TRBV5-4
CDR3 length: 15
J gene: TRBJ2-2
CDR3 DNA: TGTGCCAGCAGCTTGGAGCGGGGCCTCACCGGGGAGCTGTTTTTT
CDR3 protein: CASSLERGLTGELFF

clone size: NA
D gene: TRBD1
V gene: TRBV30
CDR3 length: 12
J gene: TRBJ1-1
CDR3 DNA: TGTGCTAGGGGACAGCTGAACACTGAAGCTTTCTTT
CDR3 protein: CARGQLNTEAFF

clone size: NA
D gene: NA
V gene: TRBV10-3
CDR3 length: 12
J gene: TRBJ2-1
CDR3 DNA: TGTGCCATCAGTGTGAGTCCCGAGGAGCAGTTCTTC
CDR3 protein: CAISVSPEEQFF

clone size: NA
D gene: TRBD1
V gene: TRBV7-2
CDR3 length: 14
J gene: TRBJ2-7
CDR3 DNA: TGTGCCAGCAGCTTAGGACAGGGCTTTGTCGAGCAGTACTTC
CDR3 protein: CASSLGQGFVEQYF

clone size: NA
D gene: NA
V gene: TRBV28
CDR3 length: 15
J gene: TRBJ1-4
CDR3 DNA: TGTGCCAGCAGTTTAGGGGGGTCTGGGAGTGAAAAACTGTTTTTT
CDR3 protein: CASSLGGSGSEKLFF

clone size: NA
D gene: TRBD1
V gene: TRBV4-1
CDR3 length: 13
J gene: TRBJ1-5
CDR3 DNA: TGCGCCAGCAGTCAGGGGGGAAATCAGCCCCAGCATTTT
CDR3 protein: CASSQGGNQPQHF

clone size: NA
D gene: NA
V gene: TRBV28
CDR3 length: 11
J gene: TRBJ2-3
CDR3 DNA: TGTGTCAGCAGTTTAATCGGGGAGCAGTATTTT
CDR3 protein: CVSSLIGEQYF

clone size: NA
D gene: NA
V gene: TRBV29-1
CDR3 length: 14
J gene: TRBJ2-2
CDR3 DNA: TGCAGCGTTTCCCTCCGCAGGAACACCGGGGAGCTGTTTTTT
CDR3 protein: CSVSLRRNTGELFF

clone size: NA
D gene: NA
V gene: TRBV28
CDR3 length: 15
J gene: TRBJ1-2
CDR3 DNA: TGTGCCACCCAGGGCAATACCGACGGTAACTATGGCTACACCTTC
CDR3 protein: CATQGNTDGNYGYTF

clone size: few
D gene: NA
V gene: TRBV19
CDR3 length: 15
J gene: TRBJ2-7
CDR3 DNA: TGTGCCAGTAGTATAGACCCGATCGGGGGCTACGAGCAGTACTTC
CDR3 protein: CASSIDPIGGYEQYF

clone size: NA
D gene: NA
V gene: TRBV5-1
CDR3 length: 14
J gene: TRBJ2-7
CDR3 DNA: TGCGCCAGCAGCTTAAACGGGATAGCCTACGAGCAGTACTTC
CDR3 protein: CASSLNGIAYEQYF

clone size: NA
D gene: NA
V gene: TRBV6-5
CDR3 length: 14
J gene: TRBJ1-6
CDR3 DNA: TGTGCCAGCAGTTACTCACGGGAAAATTCACCCCTCCACTTT
CDR3 protein: CASSYSRENSPLHF

clone size: NA
D gene: TRBD2
V gene: TRBV5-1
CDR3 length: 13
J gene: TRBJ2-5
CDR3 DNA: TGCGCCTCGAGCGGGGGAATCGTAGAGACCCAGTACTTC
CDR3 protein: CASSGGIVETQYF

clone size: NA
D gene: TRBD2
V gene: TRBV28
CDR3 length: 17
J gene: TRBJ2-7
CDR3 DNA: TGTGCCAGCAGTTCAATTGGGGCTAGCGGGAGCTCCTACGAGCAGTACTTC
CDR3 protein: CASSSIGASGSSYEQYF

clone size: NA
D gene: TRBD1
V gene: TRBV10-3
CDR3 length: 15
J gene: TRBJ2-5
CDR3 DNA: TGTGCCATCAGTGATCCGGGACAGGGACAAGAGACCCAGTACTTC
CDR3 protein: CAISDPGQGQETQYF

clone size: NA
D gene: TRBD1
V gene: TRBV11-2
CDR3 length: 15
J gene: TRBJ2-5
CDR3 DNA: TGTGCCAGCAGCGCGGGACAGGGGCTTATAGAGACCCAGTACTTC
CDR3 protein: CASSAGQGLIETQYF

clone size: NA
D gene: TRBD2
V gene: TRBV7-8
CDR3 length: 17
J gene: TRBJ2-3
CDR3 DNA: TGTGCCAGCAGCTTCCTTGGGGGGAGGGCCGATACAGATACGCAGTATTTT
CDR3 protein: CASSFLGGRADTDTQYF

clone size: NA
D gene: TRBD2
V gene: TRBV7-2
CDR3 length: 18
J gene: TRBJ2-3
CDR3 DNA: TGTGCCAGCAGCTCTACGGGACTAGCGGGAGGCTACACAGATACGCAGTATTTT
CDR3 protein: CASSSTGLAGGYTDTQYF

clone size: NA
D gene: NA
V gene: TRBV4-2
CDR3 length: 14
J gene: TRBJ2-1
CDR3 DNA: TGTGCCAGCAACGCACAGGTCACAGGCAATGAGCAGTTCTTC
CDR3 protein: CASNAQVTGNEQFF

clone size: few
D gene: NA
V gene: TRBV5-8
CDR3 length: 15
J gene: TRBJ1-4
CDR3 DNA: TGTGCCAGCAGCTTTCGACAGCTACTTAATGAAAAACTGTTTTTT
CDR3 protein: CASSFRQLLNEKLFF

clone size: few
D gene: NA
V gene: TRBV13
CDR3 length: 15
J gene: TRBJ2-7
CDR3 DNA: TGTGCCAGCAGCTTACAGATCCTTCCCCACTACGAGCAGTACTTC
CDR3 protein: CASSLQILPHYEQYF

clone size: NA
D gene: NA
V gene: TRBV5-4
CDR3 length: 17
J gene: TRBJ2-7
CDR3 DNA: TGTGCCAGCAGCTTAGCAACATCCGGGAGAGATTACTACGAGCAGTACTTC
CDR3 protein: CASSLATSGRDYYEQYF

clone size: NA
D gene: TRBD2
V gene: TRBV14
CDR3 length: 16
J gene: TRBJ2-7
CDR3 DNA: TGTGCCAGCAGCCAGGGAACCCTAGCGGGAGCTAGCGAGCAGTACTTC
CDR3 protein: CASSQGTLAGASEQYF

clone size: few
D gene: TRBD1
V gene: TRBV29-1
CDR3 length: 13
J gene: TRBJ1-5
CDR3 DNA: TGCAGCGCCCGGGACAGGGGGAATCAGCCCCAGCATTTT
CDR3 protein: CSARDRGNQPQHF

clone size: NA
D gene: NA
V gene: TRBV15
CDR3 length: 16
J gene: TRBJ1-5
CDR3 DNA: TGTGCCACCAGCAGAGATAAGGGACTGCCCGGGCAGCCCCAGCATTTT
CDR3 protein: CATSRDKGLPGQPQHF

clone size: once
D gene: NA
V gene: TRBV5-1
CDR3 length: 15
J gene: TRBJ2-7
CDR3 DNA: TGCGCCAGCAGCTTGTTGGAGGGGGCATTCTACGAGCAGTACTTC
CDR3 protein: CASSLLEGAFYEQYF

clone size: NA
D gene: NA
V gene: TRBV11-3
CDR3 length: 15
J gene: TRBJ2-7
CDR3 DNA: TGTGCCAGCAGCTTAGTTCCCGGGAGCTCCTACGAGCAGTACTTC
CDR3 protein: CASSLVPGSSYEQYF

clone size: once
D gene: TRBD2
V gene: TRBV30
CDR3 length: 14
J gene: TRBJ2-3
CDR3 DNA: TGTGCCTGTGGAGCGGGAGGGAGCACAGATACGCAGTATTTT
CDR3 protein: CACGAGGSTDTQYF

clone size: NA
D gene: NA
V gene: TRBV4-1
CDR3 length: 16
J gene: TRBJ1-2
CDR3 DNA: TGCGCCAGCAGCCAAGATGATTTAGAGTTTTACTATGGCTACACCTTC
CDR3 protein: CASSQDDLEFYYGYTF

clone size: NA
D gene: TRBD2
V gene: TRBV2
CDR3 length: 14
J gene: TRBJ2-1
CDR3 DNA: TGTGCCAGCAGAGGCGGGGGATTGAGCAATGAGCAGTTCTTC
CDR3 protein: CASRGGGLSNEQFF

clone size: NA
D gene: TRBD1
V gene: TRBV29-1
CDR3 length: 15
J gene: TRBJ2-3
CDR3 DNA: TGCAGCTGTGGAGGGACAGGTGAAGTCGCGGATACGCAGTATTTT
CDR3 protein: CSCGGTGEVADTQYF

clone size: few
D gene: TRBD1
V gene: TRBV7-9
CDR3 length: 15
J gene: TRBJ2-1
CDR3 DNA: TGTGCCAGCAGCTTGACAGGGGGCCAGTACAATGAGCAGTTCTTC
CDR3 protein: CASSLTGGQYNEQFF

clone size: NA
D gene: NA
V gene: TRBV10-3
CDR3 length: 12
J gene: TRBJ2-5
CDR3 DNA: TGTGCCATCAGTTTGGGCGAGGAGACCCAGTACTTC
CDR3 protein: CAISLGEETQYF

clone size: NA
D gene: NA
V gene: TRBV18
CDR3 length: 16
J gene: TRBJ2-5
CDR3 DNA: TGTGCCAGCTCACCAGCCGTCGACAGAATAGGGGAGACCCAGTACTTC
CDR3 protein: CASSPAVDRIGETQYF

clone size: NA
D gene: TRBD1
V gene: TRBV18
CDR3 length: 14
J gene: TRBJ1-1
CDR3 DNA: TGTGCCAGCTCACCGGACAGGGACGGAACTGAAGCTTTCTTT
CDR3 protein: CASSPDRDGTEAFF

clone size: NA
D gene: TRBD1
V gene: TRBV18
CDR3 length: 12
J gene: TRBJ2-2
CDR3 DNA: TGTGCCAGCTCACGACAGGGCGGGGAGCTGTTTTTT
CDR3 protein: CASSRQGGELFF

clone size: few
D gene: NA
V gene: TRBV18
CDR3 length: 15
J gene: TRBJ2-7
CDR3 DNA: TGTGCCAGCTCAAGGTCGGGAGCAACGGACGGCGAGCAGTACTTC
CDR3 protein: CASSRSGATDGEQYF

clone size: NA
D gene: TRBD1
V gene: TRBV5-1
CDR3 length: 14
J gene: TRBJ2-7
CDR3 DNA: TGCGCCAGCAGCAATAGGACAGGACTCTACGAGCAGTACTTC
CDR3 protein: CASSNRTGLYEQYF